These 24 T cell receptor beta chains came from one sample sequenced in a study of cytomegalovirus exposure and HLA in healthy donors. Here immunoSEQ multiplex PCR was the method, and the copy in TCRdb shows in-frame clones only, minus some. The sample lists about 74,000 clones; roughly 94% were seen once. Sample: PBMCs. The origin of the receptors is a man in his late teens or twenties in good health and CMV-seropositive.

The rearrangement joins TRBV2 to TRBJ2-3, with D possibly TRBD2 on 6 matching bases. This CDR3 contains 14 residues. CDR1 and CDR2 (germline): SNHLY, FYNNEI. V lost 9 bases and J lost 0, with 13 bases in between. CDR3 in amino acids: CASKVGGSTDTQYF. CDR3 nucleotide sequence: TGTGCCAGTAAAGTCGGGGGTAGCACAGATACGCAGTATTTT.

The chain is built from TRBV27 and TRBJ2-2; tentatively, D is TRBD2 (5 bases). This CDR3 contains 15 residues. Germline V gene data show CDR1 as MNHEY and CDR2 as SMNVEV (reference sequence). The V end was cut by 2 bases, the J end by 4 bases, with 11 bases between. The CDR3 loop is CASSLEGLFTGELFF. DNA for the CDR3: TGTGCCAGCAGTTTAGAGGGCCTATTCACCGGGGAGCTGTTTTTT.

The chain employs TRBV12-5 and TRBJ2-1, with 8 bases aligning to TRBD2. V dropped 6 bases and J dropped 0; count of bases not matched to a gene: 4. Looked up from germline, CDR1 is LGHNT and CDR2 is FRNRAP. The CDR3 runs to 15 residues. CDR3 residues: CASGMSGSSYNEQFF. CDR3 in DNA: TGTGCTAGTGGGATGAGCGGGAGCTCCTACAATGAGCAGTTCTTC.

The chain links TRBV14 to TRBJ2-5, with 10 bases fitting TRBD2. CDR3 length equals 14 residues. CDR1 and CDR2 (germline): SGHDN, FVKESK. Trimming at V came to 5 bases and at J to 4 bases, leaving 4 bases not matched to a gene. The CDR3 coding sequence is TGTGCCAGCAGCGGAAGCGGGAGGGGAGAGACCCAGTACTTC. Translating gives CASSGSGRGETQYF.

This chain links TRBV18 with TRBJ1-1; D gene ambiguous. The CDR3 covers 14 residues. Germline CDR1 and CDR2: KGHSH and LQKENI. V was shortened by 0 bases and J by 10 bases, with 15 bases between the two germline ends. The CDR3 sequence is CASSPPGSGGRAFF. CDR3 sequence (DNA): TGTGCCAGCTCACCACCGGGTTCAGGAGGGAGAGCTTTCTTT.

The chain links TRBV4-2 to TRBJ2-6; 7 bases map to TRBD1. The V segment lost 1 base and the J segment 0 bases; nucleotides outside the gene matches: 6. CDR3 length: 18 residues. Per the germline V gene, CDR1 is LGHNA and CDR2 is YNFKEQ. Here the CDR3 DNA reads TGTGCCAGCAGCCAAGGGGACAGAATCCCCTCTGGGGCCAACGTCCTGACTTTC. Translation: CASSQGDRIPSGANVLTF.

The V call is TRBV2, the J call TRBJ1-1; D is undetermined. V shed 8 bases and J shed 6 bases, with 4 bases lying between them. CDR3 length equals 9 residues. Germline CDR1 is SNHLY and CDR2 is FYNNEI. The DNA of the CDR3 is TGTGCCAGCGGCCCTGAAGCTTTCTTT. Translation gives CASGPEAFF.

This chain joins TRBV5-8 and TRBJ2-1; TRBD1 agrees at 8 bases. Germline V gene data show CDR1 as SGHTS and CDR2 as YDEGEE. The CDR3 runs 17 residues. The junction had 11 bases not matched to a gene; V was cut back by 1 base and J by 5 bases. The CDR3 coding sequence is TGTGCCAGCAGCTTGAAGACCCAGGGGGCGTGGGACAATGAGCAGTTCTTC. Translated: CASSLKTQGAWDNEQFF.

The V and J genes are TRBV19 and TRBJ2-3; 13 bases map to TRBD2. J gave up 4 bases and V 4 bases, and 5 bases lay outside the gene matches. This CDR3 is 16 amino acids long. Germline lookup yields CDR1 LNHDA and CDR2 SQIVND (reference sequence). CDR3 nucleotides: TGTGCCAGTAGTACGCAACTAGCGGGAGGGCCAGATACGCAGTATTTT. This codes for CASSTQLAGGPDTQYF.

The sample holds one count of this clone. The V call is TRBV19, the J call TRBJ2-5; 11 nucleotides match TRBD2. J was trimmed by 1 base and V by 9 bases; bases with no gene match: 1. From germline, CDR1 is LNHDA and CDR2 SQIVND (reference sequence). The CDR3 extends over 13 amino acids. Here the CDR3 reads CASGLAGQETQYF. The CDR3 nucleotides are TGTGCCAGCGGACTAGCGGGCCAAGAGACCCAGTACTTC.

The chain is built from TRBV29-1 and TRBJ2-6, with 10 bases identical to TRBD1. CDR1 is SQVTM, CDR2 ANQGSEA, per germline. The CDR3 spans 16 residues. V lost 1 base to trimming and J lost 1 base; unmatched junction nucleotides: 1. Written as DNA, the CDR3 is TGCAGCGTTGAAGGGGACAGGGGTTCTGGGGCCAACGTCCTGACTTTC. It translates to CSVEGDRGSGANVLTF.

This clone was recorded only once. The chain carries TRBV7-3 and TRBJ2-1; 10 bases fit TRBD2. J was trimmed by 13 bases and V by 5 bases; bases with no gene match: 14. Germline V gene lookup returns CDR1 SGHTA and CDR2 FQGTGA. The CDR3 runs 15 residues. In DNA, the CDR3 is TGTGCCAGCAGCCCATACTTGTCTGGACTAGCGGCTCAGTTCTTC. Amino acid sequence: CASSPYLSGLAAQFF.

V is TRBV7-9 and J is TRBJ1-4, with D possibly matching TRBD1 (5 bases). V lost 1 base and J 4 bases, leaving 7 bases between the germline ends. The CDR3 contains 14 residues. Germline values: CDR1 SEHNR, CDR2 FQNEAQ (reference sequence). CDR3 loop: CASSLGQRNEKLFF. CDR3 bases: TGTGCCAGCAGCTTAGGACAGCGTAATGAAAAACTGTTTTTT.

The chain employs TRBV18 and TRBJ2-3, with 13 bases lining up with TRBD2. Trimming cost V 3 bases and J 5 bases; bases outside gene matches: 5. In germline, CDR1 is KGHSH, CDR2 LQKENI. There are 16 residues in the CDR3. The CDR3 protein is CASSPGLAGVRDTQYF. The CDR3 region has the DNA TGTGCCAGCTCACCTGGACTAGCGGGAGTCCGAGATACGCAGTATTTT.

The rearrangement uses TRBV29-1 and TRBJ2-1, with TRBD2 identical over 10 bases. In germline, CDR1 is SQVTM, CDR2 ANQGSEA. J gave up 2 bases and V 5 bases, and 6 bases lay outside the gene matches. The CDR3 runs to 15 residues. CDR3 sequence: CSVPYSGRPYNEQFF. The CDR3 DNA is TGCAGCGTTCCTTATAGCGGGAGGCCCTACAATGAGCAGTTCTTC.

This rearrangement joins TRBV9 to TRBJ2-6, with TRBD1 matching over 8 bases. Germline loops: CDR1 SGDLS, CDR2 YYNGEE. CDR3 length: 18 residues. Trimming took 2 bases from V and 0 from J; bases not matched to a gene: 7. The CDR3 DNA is TGTGCCAGCAGCGTCACAGGGGGGAGACTCTCTGGGGCCAACGTCCTGACTTTC. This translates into CASSVTGGRLSGANVLTF.

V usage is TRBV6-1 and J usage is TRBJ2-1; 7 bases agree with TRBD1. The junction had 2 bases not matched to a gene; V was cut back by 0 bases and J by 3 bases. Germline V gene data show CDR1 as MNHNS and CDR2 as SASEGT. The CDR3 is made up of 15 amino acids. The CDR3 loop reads CASSEAGQFYNEQFF. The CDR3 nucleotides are TGTGCCAGCAGTGAAGCGGGACAGTTCTACAATGAGCAGTTCTTC.

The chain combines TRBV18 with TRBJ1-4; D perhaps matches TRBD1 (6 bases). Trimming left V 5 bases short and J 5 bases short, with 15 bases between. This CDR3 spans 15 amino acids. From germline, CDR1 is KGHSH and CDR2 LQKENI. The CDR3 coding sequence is TGTGCCAGCTCAATTACAGGGAAGCGGAATGAAAAACTGTTTTTT. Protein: CASSITGKRNEKLFF.

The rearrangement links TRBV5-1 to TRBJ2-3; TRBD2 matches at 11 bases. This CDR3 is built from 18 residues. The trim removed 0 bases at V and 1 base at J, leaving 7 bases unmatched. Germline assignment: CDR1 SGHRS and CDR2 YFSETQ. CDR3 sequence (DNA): TGCGCCAGCAGCTTGGAACTAGCGGGAGCTGGGGGCACAGATACGCAGTATTTT. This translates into CASSLELAGAGGTDTQYF. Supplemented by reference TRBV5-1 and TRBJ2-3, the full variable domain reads KAGVTQTPRYLIKTRGQQVTLSCSPISGHRSVSWYQQTPGQGLQFLFEYFSETQRNKGNFPGRFSGRQFSNSRSEMNVSTLELGDSALYLCASSLELAGAGGTDTQYFGPGTRLTVL.

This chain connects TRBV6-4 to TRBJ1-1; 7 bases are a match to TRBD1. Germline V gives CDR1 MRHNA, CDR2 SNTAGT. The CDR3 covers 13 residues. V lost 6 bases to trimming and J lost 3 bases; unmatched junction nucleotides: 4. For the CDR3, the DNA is TGTGCCAGCAGGGCCACAGGGGACACTGAAGCTTTCTTT. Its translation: CASRATGDTEAFF.

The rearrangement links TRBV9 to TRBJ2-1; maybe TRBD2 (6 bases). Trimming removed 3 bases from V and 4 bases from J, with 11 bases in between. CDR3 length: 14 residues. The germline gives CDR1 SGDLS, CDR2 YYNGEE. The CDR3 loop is CASSAGGGYNEQFF. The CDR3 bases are TGTGCCAGCAGCGCCGGCGGAGGGTACAATGAGCAGTTCTTC.

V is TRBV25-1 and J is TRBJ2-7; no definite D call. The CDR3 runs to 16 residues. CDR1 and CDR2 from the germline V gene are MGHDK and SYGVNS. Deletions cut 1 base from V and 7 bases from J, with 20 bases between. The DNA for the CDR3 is TGTGCCAGCAGTGAATTTTGGTCTCCAGGTGCCGTTGAGCAGTACTTC. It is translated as CASSEFWSPGAVEQYF.

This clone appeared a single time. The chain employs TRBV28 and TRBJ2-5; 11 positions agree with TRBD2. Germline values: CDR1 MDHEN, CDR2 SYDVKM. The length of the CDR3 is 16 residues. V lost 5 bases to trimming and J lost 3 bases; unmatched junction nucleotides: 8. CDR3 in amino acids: CASSRTSGRGKETQYF. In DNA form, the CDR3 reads TGTGCCAGCAGTCGAACTAGCGGGAGAGGGAAAGAGACCCAGTACTTC. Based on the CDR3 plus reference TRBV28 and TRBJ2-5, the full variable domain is DVKVTQSSRYLVKRTGEKVFLECVQDMDHENMFWYRQDPGLGLRLIYFSYDVKMKEKGDIPEGYSVSREKKERFSLILESASTNQTSMYLCASSRTSGRGKETQYFGPGTRLLVL.

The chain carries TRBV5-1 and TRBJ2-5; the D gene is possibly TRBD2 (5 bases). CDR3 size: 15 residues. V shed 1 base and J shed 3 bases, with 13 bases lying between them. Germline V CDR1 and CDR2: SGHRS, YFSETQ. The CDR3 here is CASSLRVTGEETQYF. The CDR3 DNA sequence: TGCGCCAGCAGCTTGCGCGTTACCGGGGAAGAGACCCAGTACTTC.